The T cell receptor (beta chain) described here comes from a study of metastatic and nonmetastatic thyroid tumors. Study context: Comparison of repertoires was carried out across blood and tumor or nodule tissue from malignant and benign thyroid patients. Study-level findings and limits: Within blood and tumor, benign nodules reportedly had significantly lower TCR beta diversity than malignant thyroid tumors did.

Thyroid surgery was preceded by no treatment in any patient. Authors' analysis steps: The authors used CDR3 differences across clinicopathological groups to build a distant-metastasis classifier for papillary thyroid cancer. With MiXCR, TCRdb called clones anew from the PCR reads. The V and J calls were not made by the authors but by TCRdb's processing. The sample has around 45,000 clones, roughly 4% seen once. Ten or more counts support this clone. Its specificity is not known. This CDR3 spans 20 amino acids. CDR1 is SEHNR, CDR2 FQNEAQ, per germline (reference sequence). V lost 6 bases and J lost 7, with 34 bases in between.

What was sequenced was blood. The chain joins TRBV7-9 to TRBJ2-1; TRBD1 is a possible D gene (5 bases). The TCR sequence derives from a female donor with papillary thyroid cancer or a benign thyroid nodule (not recorded which). Some clones in this sample may be carry-over from other donors' samples. CDR3 residues: CASSSRPKLLQGARGNEQFF. The CDR3 coding sequence is TGTGCCAGCAGTAGCCGACCGAAACTCTTACAAGGGGCTCGAGGAAATGAGCAGTTCTTC. Together with reference TRBV7-9 and TRBJ2-1, the CDR3 gives the full variable domain: DTGVSQNPRHKITKRGQNVTFRCDPISEHNRLYWYRQTLGQGPEFLTYFQNEAQLEKSRLLSDRFSAERPKGSFSTLEIQRTEQGDSAMYLCASSSRPKLLQGARGNEQFFGPGTRLTVL.